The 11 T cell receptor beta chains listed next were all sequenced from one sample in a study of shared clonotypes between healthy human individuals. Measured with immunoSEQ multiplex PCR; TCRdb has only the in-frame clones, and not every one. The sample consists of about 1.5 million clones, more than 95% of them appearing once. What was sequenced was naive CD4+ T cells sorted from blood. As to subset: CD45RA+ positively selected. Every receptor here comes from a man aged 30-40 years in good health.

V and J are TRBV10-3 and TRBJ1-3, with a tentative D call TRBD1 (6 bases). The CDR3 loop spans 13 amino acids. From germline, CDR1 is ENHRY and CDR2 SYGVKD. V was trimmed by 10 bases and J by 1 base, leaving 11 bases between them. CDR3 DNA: TGTGCCACCCGGGACAATTCTGGAAACACCATATATTTT. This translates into CATRDNSGNTIYF.

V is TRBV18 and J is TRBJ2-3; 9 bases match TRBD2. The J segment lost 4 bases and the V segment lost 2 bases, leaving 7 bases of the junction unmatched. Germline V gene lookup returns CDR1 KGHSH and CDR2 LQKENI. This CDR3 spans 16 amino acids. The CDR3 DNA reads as TGTGCCAGCTCACCAATAGCGGGAGAAGTCTCAGATACGCAGTATTTT. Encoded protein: CASSPIAGEVSDTQYF.

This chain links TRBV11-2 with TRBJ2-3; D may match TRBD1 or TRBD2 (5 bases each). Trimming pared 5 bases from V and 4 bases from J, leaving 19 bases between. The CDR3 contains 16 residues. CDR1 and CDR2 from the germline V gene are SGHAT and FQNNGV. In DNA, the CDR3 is TGTGCCAGCAGCCCCCTAGTAGCGACAGCCCCAGATACGCAGTATTTT. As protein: CASSPLVATAPDTQYF.

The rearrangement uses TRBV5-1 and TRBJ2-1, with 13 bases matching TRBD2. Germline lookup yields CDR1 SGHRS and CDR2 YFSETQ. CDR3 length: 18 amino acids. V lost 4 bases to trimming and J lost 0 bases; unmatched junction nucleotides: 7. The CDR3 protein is CASSPGLAGSSSYNEQFF. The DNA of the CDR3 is TGCGCCAGCAGCCCGGGACTAGCGGGGTCGAGCTCCTACAATGAGCAGTTCTTC.

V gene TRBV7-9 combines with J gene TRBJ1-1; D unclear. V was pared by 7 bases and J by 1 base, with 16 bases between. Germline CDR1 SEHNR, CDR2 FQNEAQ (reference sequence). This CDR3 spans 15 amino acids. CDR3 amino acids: CASTAWRSGNTEAFF. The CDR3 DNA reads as TGTGCCAGCACCGCCTGGAGATCAGGGAACACTGAAGCTTTCTTT.

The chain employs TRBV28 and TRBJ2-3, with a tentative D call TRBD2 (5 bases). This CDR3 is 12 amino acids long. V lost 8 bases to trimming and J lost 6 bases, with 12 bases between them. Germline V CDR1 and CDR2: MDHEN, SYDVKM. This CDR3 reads CASQRRRDTQYF. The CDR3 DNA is TGTGCCAGCCAGAGAAGGAGGGATACGCAGTATTTT.

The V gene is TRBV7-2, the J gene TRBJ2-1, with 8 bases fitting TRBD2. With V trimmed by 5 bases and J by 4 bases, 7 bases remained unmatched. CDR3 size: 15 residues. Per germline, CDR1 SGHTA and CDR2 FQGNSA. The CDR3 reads CASSTRSGSYNEQFF. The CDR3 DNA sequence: TGTGCCAGCAGCACCAGGAGCGGGAGTTACAATGAGCAGTTCTTC.

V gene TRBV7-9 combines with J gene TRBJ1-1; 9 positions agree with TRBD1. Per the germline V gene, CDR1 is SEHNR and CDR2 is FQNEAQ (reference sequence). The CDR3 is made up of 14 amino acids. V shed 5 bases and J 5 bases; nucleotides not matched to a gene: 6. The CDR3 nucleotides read TGTGCCAGCAGCCTAGGGACAGGGTGGACTGAAGCTTTCTTT. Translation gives CASSLGTGWTEAFF.

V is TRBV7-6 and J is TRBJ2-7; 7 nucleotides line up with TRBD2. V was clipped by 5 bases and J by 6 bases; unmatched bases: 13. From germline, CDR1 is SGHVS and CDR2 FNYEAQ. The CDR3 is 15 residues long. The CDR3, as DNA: TGTGCCAGCAGCCTTGGCGGAGGGAGGGCCTTCGAGCAGTACTTC. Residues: CASSLGGGRAFEQYF. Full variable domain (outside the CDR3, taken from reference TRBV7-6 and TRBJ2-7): GAGVSQSPRYKVTKRGQDVALRCDPISGHVSLYWYRQALGQGPEFLTYFNYEAQQDKSGLPNDRFSAERPEGSISTLTIQRTEQRDSAMYRCASSLGGGRAFEQYFGPGTRLTVT.

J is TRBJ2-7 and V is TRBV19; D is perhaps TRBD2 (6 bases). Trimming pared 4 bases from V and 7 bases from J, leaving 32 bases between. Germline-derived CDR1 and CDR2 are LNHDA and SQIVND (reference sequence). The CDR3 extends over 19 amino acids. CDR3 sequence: CASSTKGPSSANGLYEQYF. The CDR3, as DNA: TGTGCCAGTAGTACGAAAGGGCCGTCTAGCGCGAACGGGTTGTATGAGCAGTACTTC. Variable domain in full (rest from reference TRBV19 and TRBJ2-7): DGGITQSPKYLFRKEGQNVTLSCEQNLNHDAMYWYRQDPGQGLRLIYYSQIVNDFQKGDIAEGYSVSREKKESFPLTVTSAQKNPTAFYLCASSTKGPSSANGLYEQYFGPGTRLTVT.

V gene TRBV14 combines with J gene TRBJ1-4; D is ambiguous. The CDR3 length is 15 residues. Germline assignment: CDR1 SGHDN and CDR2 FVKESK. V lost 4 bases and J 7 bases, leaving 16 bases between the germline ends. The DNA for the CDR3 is TGTGCCAGCAGCCCCCGTTGGGAACGGGGTGAAAAACTGTTTTTT. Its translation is CASSPRWERGEKLFF.